This TCR beta chain was sequenced in a study of blood T cell repertoires in COVID-19. This clone was seen a few times. Libraries were prepared by immunoSEQ multiplex PCR; TCRdb keeps only in-frame clonotypes and omits some of them. The sample yields some 200,000 clones, 75% to 90% seen once. CDR1 and CDR2 from the germline V gene are PRHDT and FYEKMQ (reference sequence). V lost 1 base and J lost 1, with 8 bases in between. The CDR3 loop spans 14 amino acids. The TCR originated in a woman aged 55-75 years with acute or convalescent COVID-19. The specimen was peripheral blood. This chain links TRBV13 with TRBJ2-7; D call uncertain. In nucleotides, the CDR3 is TGTGCCAGCAGCTTAGCCTCGTCTTCCTACGAGCAGTACTTC. It yields the protein CASSLASSSYEQYF.